This passage covers 6 T cell receptor beta chains from one sample sequenced in a study of OX40 agonist ivuxolimab in advanced cancers. Libraries were built with the immunoSEQ multiplex PCR assay. TCRdb's version of the immuneACCESS table is confined to in-frame rearrangements and falls short of the full clone set. An unresolved V gene accounts for under half of the shortfall where checked; the remainder is of unknown origin. The sample table contains 55,000 to 60,000 clones; only one count was recorded for around 90% of them. The ten largest clones represent 3.5% of the sample. This sample comprised CD4+ or CD8+ T cells sorted from blood, obtained in a trial of the OX40 agonist ivuxolimab. The receptors were gathered from an adult with an advanced solid tumor such as melanoma, head and neck, liver or kidney cancer.

Points on this clone: A junction boundary mismatches the germline segment, possibly from a read error. The V call is TRBV18, the J call TRBJ1-3; D is ambiguous. The CDR3 covers 15 residues. Germline lookup yields CDR1 KGHSH and CDR2 LQKENI. CDR3 in amino acids: CASSPLTSSGNTIYF. Here the CDR3 DNA reads TGTGCCAGCTCTCCACTGACGAGCTCTGGAAACACCATATATTTT.

The chain is built from TRBV28 and TRBJ1-2; D ambiguous. CDR1 is MDHEN and CDR2 is SYDVKM in the germline V gene. CDR3 size: 14 residues. With 0 bases removed from V and 1 base from J, the gap between germline ends came to 6 bases. The CDR3 here is CASSLWAVNYGYTF. The CDR3 DNA reads as TGTGCCAGCAGTTTATGGGCAGTTAACTATGGCTACACCTTC.

The CDR3 loop is CASRPRDTLGDTQYF. Written as DNA, the CDR3 is TGCGCCAGCAGGCCCAGGGACACCTTAGGGGATACGCAGTATTTT. V and J are TRBV4-3 and TRBJ2-3, with D maybe TRBD1 (6 bases). The CDR3 is made up of 15 amino acids. Germline CDR1 and CDR2: LGHNA and YSLEER. Trimming took off 6 bases at V and 6 bases at J, with 19 bases between the two ends.

The J gene is TRBJ1-1, the V gene TRBV7-9; D remains unclear. This CDR3 is built from 13 residues. CDR1 is SEHNR, CDR2 FQNEAQ, per germline (reference sequence). Trimming cost V 2 bases and J 10 bases, with 14 bases left between them. The CDR3 DNA sequence: TGTGCCAGCAGCTTACCCGCAGGACGTAGAGCTTTCTTT. It encodes CASSLPAGRRAFF.

The chain joins TRBV15 to TRBJ1-2; 9 bases match TRBD1. With V trimmed by 9 bases and J by 8 bases, 10 bases remained unmatched. Germline assignment: CDR1 LNHNV and CDR2 YYDKDF (reference sequence). The CDR3 has 13 amino acids. CDR3 in amino acids: CATRITGGHGYTF. CDR3 in DNA: TGTGCCACGAGAATCACAGGGGGCCACGGCTACACCTTC.

V and J are TRBV11-1 and TRBJ2-5; 8 nucleotides agree with TRBD2. The DNA end is more similar to TRBJ2-7, so the J call may be wrong. Germline-derived CDR1 and CDR2 are SGHAT and FQDESV (reference sequence). This CDR3 spans 12 amino acids. The CDR3 sequence is CASSFGGGEQYF. The CDR3 region has the DNA TGTGCCAGCAGCTTCGGGGGGGGCGAGCAGTACTTC.